The clone carrying this TCR beta chain came up many times. This sample is part of a study of early T cells in non-severe SARS-CoV-2 infection. About the research overall: It was bulk RNA from unsorted whole blood that was sequenced, and the chains were unpaired.

Attached unique molecular identifiers marked individual cDNA molecules. One entry per CDR3 protein, called by TCRdb with MiXCR from the 5' RACE reads. Here the sample spans about 21,000 distinct CDR3 sequences, around 5.8% being singletons. The CDR3 covers 13 residues. V gave up 4 bases and J gave up 3 bases; unmatched junction bases: 3. From germline, CDR1 is SQVTM and CDR2 ANQGSEA. The clonotype originates from an adult who was a healthcare worker with PCR-confirmed SARS-CoV-2 infection or an uninfected control (not recorded which). The gene calls are TRBV29-1 and TRBJ1-5; 7 nucleotides agree with TRBD1. The input for sequencing was whole blood, taken at baseline. Here the CDR3 DNA reads TGCAGCGTTGGACAGGGTCTCAATCAGCCCCAGCATTTT. The encoded protein is CSVGQGLNQPQHF.